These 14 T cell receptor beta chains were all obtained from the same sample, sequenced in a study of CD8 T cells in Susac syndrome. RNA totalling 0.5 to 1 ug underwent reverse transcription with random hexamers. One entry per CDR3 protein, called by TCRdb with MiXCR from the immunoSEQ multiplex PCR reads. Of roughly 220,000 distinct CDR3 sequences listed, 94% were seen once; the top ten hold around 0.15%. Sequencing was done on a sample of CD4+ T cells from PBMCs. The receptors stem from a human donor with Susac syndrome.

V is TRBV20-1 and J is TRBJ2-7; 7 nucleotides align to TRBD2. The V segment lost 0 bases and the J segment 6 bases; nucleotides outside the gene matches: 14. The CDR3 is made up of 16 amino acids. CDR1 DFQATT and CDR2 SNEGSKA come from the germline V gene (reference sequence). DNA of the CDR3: TGCAGTGCTAGAGACCCCGGTCCTAGCGGCCTTAGCGAGCAGTACTTC. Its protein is CSARDPGPSGLSEQYF.

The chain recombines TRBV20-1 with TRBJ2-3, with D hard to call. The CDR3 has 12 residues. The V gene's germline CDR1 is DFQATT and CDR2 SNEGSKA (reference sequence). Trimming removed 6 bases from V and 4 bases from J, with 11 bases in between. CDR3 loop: CSAPGRPDTQYF. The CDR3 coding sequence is TGCAGTGCCCCAGGACGGCCAGATACGCAGTATTTT.

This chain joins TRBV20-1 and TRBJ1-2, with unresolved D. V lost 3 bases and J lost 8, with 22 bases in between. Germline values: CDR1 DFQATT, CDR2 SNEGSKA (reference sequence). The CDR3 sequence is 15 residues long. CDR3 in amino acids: CSASLNSGVLEGYTF. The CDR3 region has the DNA TGCAGTGCTAGTTTAAATTCCGGGGTCCTGGAAGGCTACACCTTC.

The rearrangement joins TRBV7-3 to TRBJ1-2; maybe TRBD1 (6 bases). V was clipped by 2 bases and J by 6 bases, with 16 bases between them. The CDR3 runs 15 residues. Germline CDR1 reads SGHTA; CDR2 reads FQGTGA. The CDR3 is CASSLGGDTTDGYTF. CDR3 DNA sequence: TGTGCCAGCAGCTTAGGGGGGGACACTACTGATGGCTACACCTTC.

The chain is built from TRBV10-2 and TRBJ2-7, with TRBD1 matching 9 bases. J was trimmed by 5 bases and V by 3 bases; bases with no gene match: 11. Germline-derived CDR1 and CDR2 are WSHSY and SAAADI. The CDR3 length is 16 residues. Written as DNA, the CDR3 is TGCGCCAGCAGTGAAAGAGGTGGGACAGGGAAGAACGAGCAGTACTTC. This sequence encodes CASSERGGTGKNEQYF.

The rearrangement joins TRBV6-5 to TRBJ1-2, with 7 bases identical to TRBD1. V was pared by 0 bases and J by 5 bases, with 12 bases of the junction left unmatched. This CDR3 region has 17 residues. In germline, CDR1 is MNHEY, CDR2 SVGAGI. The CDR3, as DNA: TGTGCCAGCAGTTACTCAGGGGGCCCCACTGGTGGATATGGCTACACCTTC. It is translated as CASSYSGGPTGGYGYTF.

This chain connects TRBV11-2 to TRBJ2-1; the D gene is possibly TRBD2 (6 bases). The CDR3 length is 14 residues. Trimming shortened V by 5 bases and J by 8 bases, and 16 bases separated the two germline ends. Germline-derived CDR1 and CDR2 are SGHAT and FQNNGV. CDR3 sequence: CASSSGPLRDEQFF. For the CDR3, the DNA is TGTGCCAGCAGCAGCGGGCCTCTAAGGGATGAGCAGTTCTTC.

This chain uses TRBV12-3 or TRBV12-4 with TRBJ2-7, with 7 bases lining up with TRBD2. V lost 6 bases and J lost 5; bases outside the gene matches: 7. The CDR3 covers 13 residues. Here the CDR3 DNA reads TGTGCCAGCAGGAAATCAGGGAGGGACGAGCAGTACTTC. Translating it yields CASRKSGRDEQYF.

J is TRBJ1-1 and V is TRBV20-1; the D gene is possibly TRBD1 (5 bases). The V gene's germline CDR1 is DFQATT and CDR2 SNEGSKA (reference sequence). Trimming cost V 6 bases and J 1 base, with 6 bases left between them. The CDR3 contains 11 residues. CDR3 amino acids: CSAGGNTEAFF. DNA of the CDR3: TGCAGTGCCGGGGGGAACACTGAAGCTTTCTTT.

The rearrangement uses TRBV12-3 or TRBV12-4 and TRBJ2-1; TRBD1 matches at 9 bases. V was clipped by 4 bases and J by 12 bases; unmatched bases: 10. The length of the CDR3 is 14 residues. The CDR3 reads CASSWGDREVTQFF. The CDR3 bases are TGTGCCAGCAGTTGGGGGGACAGGGAAGTTACGCAGTTCTTC.

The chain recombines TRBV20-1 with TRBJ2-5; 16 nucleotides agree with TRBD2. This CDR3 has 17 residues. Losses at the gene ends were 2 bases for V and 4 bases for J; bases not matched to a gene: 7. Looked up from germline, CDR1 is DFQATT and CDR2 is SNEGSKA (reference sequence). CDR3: CSARPGLAGGPGETQYF. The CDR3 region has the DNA TGCAGTGCTAGACCGGGACTAGCGGGGGGGCCTGGAGAGACCCAGTACTTC.

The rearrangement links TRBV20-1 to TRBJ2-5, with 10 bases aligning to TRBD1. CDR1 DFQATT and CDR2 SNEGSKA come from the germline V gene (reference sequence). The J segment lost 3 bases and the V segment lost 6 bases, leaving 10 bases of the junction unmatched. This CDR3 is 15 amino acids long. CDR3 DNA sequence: TGCAGTGCCCCCACGTCGGGGACAGGGGAAGAGACCCAGTACTTC. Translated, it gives CSAPTSGTGEETQYF.

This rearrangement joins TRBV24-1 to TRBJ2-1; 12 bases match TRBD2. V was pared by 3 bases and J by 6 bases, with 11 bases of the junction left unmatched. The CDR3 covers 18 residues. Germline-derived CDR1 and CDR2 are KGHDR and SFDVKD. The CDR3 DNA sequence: TGTGCCACCAGTGATATATCTAGCGGGGGGGCGGTCCGCAATGAGCAGTTCTTC. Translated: CATSDISSGGAVRNEQFF.

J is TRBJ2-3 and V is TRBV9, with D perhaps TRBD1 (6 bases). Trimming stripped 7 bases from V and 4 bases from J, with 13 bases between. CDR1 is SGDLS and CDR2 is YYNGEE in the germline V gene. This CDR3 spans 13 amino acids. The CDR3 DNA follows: TGTGCCAGCCAGGGGCTAGAGGCAGATACGCAGTATTTT. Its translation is CASQGLEADTQYF. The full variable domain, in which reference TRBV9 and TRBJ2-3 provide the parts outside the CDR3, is DSGVTQTPKHLITATGQRVTLRCSPRSGDLSVYWYQQSLDQGLQFLIQYYNGEERAKGNILERFSAQQFPDLHSELNLSSLELGDSALYFCASQGLEADTQYFGPGTRLTVL.